One sample yielded the 9 T cell receptor beta chains listed below, sequenced in a study of regulatory T cells in long-lasting Graves disease. Researchers made TCR beta libraries by using iRepertoire HTBI primers and running Arm-PCR on CDR3 regions. TCRdb analysed the multiplex PCR reads with MiXCR anew, one entry per CDR3 protein. The sample carries about 470,000 distinct CDR3 sequences, 20% to 25% recorded once. Sample time point: persistent/refractory GD, antithyroid drugs over 5 years with positive TRAb. RNA from PBMCs was the source of the TCR library. The sequencing used peripheral blood mononuclear cells (PBMCs), collected when the disease was refractory, from a patient treated with antithyroid drugs. The source is a female donor with Graves disease.

This clonotype was counted a few times. The CDR3 sequence is CSVTGAPKAGANVLTF. DNA for the CDR3: TGCAGCGTGACAGGGGCCCCTAAGGCTGGGGCCAACGTCCTGACTTTC. The chain combines TRBV29-1 with TRBJ2-6; 8 positions match TRBD1. J was trimmed by 2 bases and V by 6 bases; bases with no gene match: 9. Looked up from germline, CDR1 is SQVTM and CDR2 is ANQGSEA. CDR3 length: 16 amino acids.

In this sample, this clonotype turned up many times. CDR3 sequence reads: CASSLEGASEQYF. In DNA form, the CDR3 reads TGTGCCAGCAGTTTGGAGGGGGCTTCCGAGCAGTACTTC. The gene calls are TRBV28 and TRBJ2-7; possibly TRBD1 for D (7 bases). Trimming took 3 bases from V and 6 from J, leaving 12 bases between them. Germline lookup yields CDR1 MDHEN and CDR2 SYDVKM. The CDR3 spans 13 residues.

To note about this clonotype: In this CDR3 the conserved last residue, phenylalanine or tryptophan, is missing, so a read error is likely. The chain couples TRBV6-2 or TRBV6-3 to TRBJ1-1; D gene ambiguous. Germline values: CDR1 MNHEY, CDR2 SVGEGT. This CDR3 is 14 amino acids long. V lost 6 bases to trimming and J lost 1 base, with 12 bases between them. The CDR3 protein is CASRPLTENTEAFS. The CDR3 coding sequence is TGTGCCAGCAGACCACTGACGGAGAACACTGAAGCTTTCTCT.

A note on this clonotype: A clone one base away is much larger, so this may be a read error. The V and J genes are TRBV28 and TRBJ2-7; D is possibly TRBD1 (6 bases). This CDR3 is built from 11 residues. CDR1 is MDHEN, CDR2 SYDVKM, per germline. The chain's CDR3 is CASSYTGQQHF. As DNA, the CDR3 is TGTGCCAGCAGCTATACAGGGCAGCAGCACTTC.

This clonotype was detected ten times or more. The chain carries TRBV7-8 and TRBJ1-6; 7 bases are shared with TRBD1. The ends lost 1 base at V and 9 bases at J; junction bases unmatched: 6. The CDR3 consists of 15 residues. Germline CDR1 is SGHVS and CDR2 is FQNEAQ. The CDR3 spells CASSLGDSAVSPLHF. As DNA, the CDR3 is TGTGCCAGCAGCTTAGGGGACAGCGCCGTTTCACCCCTCCACTTT. Using reference TRBV7-8 and TRBJ1-6 for the parts outside the CDR3, the full variable domain is GAGVSQSPRYKVAKRGQDVALRCDPISGHVSLFWYQQALGQGPEFLTYFQNEAQLDKSGLPSDRFFAERPEGSVSTLKIQRTQQEDSAVYLCASSLGDSAVSPLHFGNGTRLTVT.

The CDR3 here is CASSPVGGSQPQHF. The CDR3 DNA is TGCGCCAGCAGCCCTGTCGGGGGGAGCCAGCCCCAGCATTTT. The chain couples TRBV4-1 to TRBJ1-5, with D maybe TRBD1 (5 bases). This CDR3 has 14 residues. V was shortened by 4 bases and J by 7 bases, with 14 bases between the two germline ends. CDR1 and CDR2 from the germline V gene are MGHRA and YSYEKL.

This clonotype was seen a handful of times. This rearrangement joins TRBV7-8 to TRBJ1-2; TRBD1 aligns across 8 bases. This CDR3 comprises 15 residues. CDR1 is SGHVS, CDR2 FQNEAQ, per germline. Trimming at V came to 5 bases and at J to 4 bases, leaving 9 bases not matched to a gene. CDR3 in DNA: TGTGCCAGCAGCGACACTCGGACAGGGCGCTATGGCTACACCTTC. Its protein product is CASSDTRTGRYGYTF.

This clonotype was recorded many times. The rearrangement uses TRBV12-3 or TRBV12-4 and TRBJ2-7; 7 bases fit TRBD2. The CDR3 is 15 amino acids. V shed 2 bases, J shed 5 bases, and the junction held 9 bases outside the gene matches. The CDR3 DNA follows: TGTGCCAGCAGTTTATACGGCGGGAGCGCCAACGAGCAGTACTTC. It is translated as CASSLYGGSANEQYF.

This clonotype turned up a few times. V and J are TRBV28 and TRBJ2-1; D is ambiguous. Germline V CDR1 and CDR2: MDHEN, SYDVKM. This CDR3 is built from 14 residues. V gave up 7 bases and J gave up 0 bases, with 10 bases separating them. In DNA, the CDR3 is TGTGCCAGCACGACGTACCCCTCCTACAATGAGCAGTTCTTC. The encoded protein is CASTTYPSYNEQFF.